A single sample is the source of the 20 T cell receptor beta chains below, sequenced in a study of blood T cell repertoires in COVID-19. Sequenced by immunoSEQ multiplex PCR; TCRdb stores in-frame clones only, minus some. The table lists about 150,000 clones, 75% to 80% of them singletons. Sequenced: peripheral blood. The receptors were gathered from a man older than 75 with acute or convalescent COVID-19.

The J gene is TRBJ2-5, the V gene TRBV7-7, with D maybe TRBD2 (5 bases). In germline, CDR1 is SSHAT, CDR2 FNYEAQ (reference sequence). CDR3 size: 16 residues. V was cut by 1 base and J by 5 bases, with 17 bases left in between. The CDR3 bases are TGTGCCAGCAGCTTAGGTCATGCGGGCGGCGGTGAGACCCAGTACTTC. It codes for CASSLGHAGGGETQYF.

The chain has TRBV21-1 and TRBJ2-5; TRBD1 is the table's D call and was not checked against the DNA. TRBV21-1 has pseudogene status. The CDR3 spans 14 residues. The CDR3 sequence: CASSKVNNQETQYF. The CDR3 DNA sequence: TGTGCCAGCAGCAAAGTCAACAACCAAGAGACCCAGTACTTC.

CDR3 region: CASSSQLLNTEAFF. The CDR3 DNA reads as TGTGCCAGCAGCTCCCAACTCCTGAACACTGAAGCTTTCTTT. The chain links TRBV11-2 to TRBJ1-1, with unresolved D. V was clipped by 4 bases and J by 0 bases, with 9 bases between them. The CDR3 runs to 14 residues. The germline V gene encodes CDR1 SGHAT and CDR2 FQNNGV. The whole variable domain, filled in from reference TRBV11-2 and TRBJ1-1, reads EAGVAQSPRYKIIEKRQSVAFWCNPISGHATLYWYQQILGQGPKLLIQFQNNGVVDDSQLPKDRFSAERLKGVDSTLKIQPAKLEDSAVYLCASSSQLLNTEAFFGQGTRLTVV.

The chain recombines TRBV6-5 with TRBJ2-7, with 9 bases lining up with TRBD1. Germline CDR1 is MNHEY and CDR2 is SVGAGI. With 4 bases clipped from V and 3 bases from J, the junction kept 10 bases outside the gene matches. The CDR3 runs 16 residues. The CDR3 sequence is CASSSDITGQGYEQYF. The CDR3 coding sequence is TGTGCCAGCAGTTCCGACATAACGGGACAGGGCTACGAGCAGTACTTC.

The chain couples TRBV7-3 to TRBJ2-2; D not resolved. In germline, CDR1 is SGHTA, CDR2 FQGTGA. Trimming took 4 bases from V and 2 from J, leaving 11 bases between them. The CDR3 totals 15 residues. The DNA for the CDR3 is TGTGCCAGCAGCTCTCGGGTGGCAAACACCGGGGAGCTGTTTTTT. It is translated as CASSSRVANTGELFF.

V usage is TRBV5-1 and J usage is TRBJ2-3, with D tentatively TRBD2 (6 bases). Per the germline V gene, CDR1 is SGHRS and CDR2 is YFSETQ. The CDR3 contains 14 residues. Trimming removed 2 bases from V and 2 bases from J, with 9 bases in between. The CDR3 DNA reads TGCGCCAGCAGCTTTGGCGGGGACACAGATACGCAGTATTTT. Protein sequence: CASSFGGDTDTQYF.

This chain connects TRBV9 to TRBJ2-1, with 7 bases matching TRBD1. This CDR3 is built from 15 residues. Germline CDR1 and CDR2: SGDLS and YYNGEE. Trimming took 0 bases from V and 4 from J; bases not matched to a gene: 4. This CDR3 reads CASSVVGTAYNEQFF. Written as DNA, the CDR3 is TGTGCCAGCAGCGTAGTGGGGACAGCTTACAATGAGCAGTTCTTC.

The gene calls are TRBV5-6 and TRBJ1-2; the match to TRBD1 covers 12 bases. This CDR3 has 18 amino acids. CDR1 and CDR2 from the germline V gene are SGHDT and YYEEEE. J lost 5 bases, V lost 4 bases, and 15 bases had no gene match. CDR3 residues: CASSPYFNPGQGAYGYTF. The CDR3 coding sequence is TGTGCCAGCAGCCCCTATTTCAACCCGGGACAGGGGGCTTATGGCTACACCTTC.

This rearrangement joins TRBV6-5 to TRBJ1-2; 7 nucleotides align to TRBD1. CDR1 is MNHEY and CDR2 is SVGAGI in the germline V gene. This CDR3 is 13 amino acids long. With V trimmed by 6 bases and J by 4 bases, 5 bases remained unmatched. As DNA, the CDR3 is TGTGCCAGCAGCCCGGGACAGATCTATGGCTACACCTTC. This encodes CASSPGQIYGYTF.

The CDR3 DNA reads as TGTGCCAGCAGTGAAGTAGGGGTCGAGCAGTACGTC. Translation: CASSEVGVEQYV. This chain links TRBV6-1 with TRBJ2-7; D may be TRBD1 (5 bases). V was clipped by 1 base and J by 6 bases, with 7 bases between them. Germline CDR1 and CDR2: MNHNS and SASEGT. The CDR3 is 12 amino acids.

This clone was detected only once. The chain has TRBV6-2 or TRBV6-3 and TRBJ1-5, with D possibly matching TRBD1 (6 bases). The CDR3 loop spans 18 amino acids. In germline, CDR1 is MNHEY, CDR2 SVGEGT. V gave up 2 bases and J gave up 1 base, with 18 bases separating them. The CDR3 protein is CASSYPLQGKSSNQPQHF. The CDR3 DNA reads as TGTGCCAGCAGTTACCCCCTCCAGGGGAAATCGAGCAATCAGCCCCAGCATTTT.

The genes are TRBV2 and TRBJ1-1, with D possibly TRBD1 on 5 matching bases. Deletions cut 10 bases from V and 0 bases from J, with 12 bases between. The CDR3 consists of 13 residues. Germline V gives CDR1 SNHLY, CDR2 FYNNEI. CDR3 sequence (DNA): TGTGCCATCCCGGGGGTAGTGAACACTGAAGCTTTCTTT. This translates into CAIPGVVNTEAFF.

This sequence joins TRBV11-3 and TRBJ2-2, with D maybe TRBD1 (5 bases). The CDR3 extends over 11 amino acids. CDR1 and CDR2 (germline): SGHNT, YENEEA. V shed 6 bases and J shed 6 bases, with 5 bases lying between them. The DNA of the CDR3 is TGTGCCAGCAGGACAGCCGGGGAGCTGTTTTTT. It translates to CASRTAGELFF.

The J gene is TRBJ2-4, the V gene TRBV7-2; TRBD1 might be the D (8 bases). Germline V gene data show CDR1 as SGHTA and CDR2 as FQGNSA. This CDR3 region has 15 residues. Trimming removed 6 bases at V and 9 bases at J, with 21 bases between. DNA of the CDR3: TGTGCCAGCAGTCGGACAGGGAGGGATGGTAGCATTCAGTACTTC. Protein sequence: CASSRTGRDGSIQYF.

The gene calls are TRBV27 and TRBJ2-2; the match to TRBD1 covers 7 bases. V was clipped by 4 bases and J by 0 bases; unmatched bases: 5. Germline V gene lookup returns CDR1 MNHEY and CDR2 SMNVEV (reference sequence). The CDR3 totals 16 residues. CDR3 nucleotides: TGTGCCAGCAGTTCAATAGGGGGCCCGAACACCGGGGAGCTGTTTTTT. Amino acid sequence: CASSSIGGPNTGELFF.

The CDR3 is CASSGTEYEQYV. For the CDR3, the DNA is TGTGCCAGCAGTGGGACAGAGTACGAGCAGTACGTC. The rearrangement links TRBV2 to TRBJ2-7; tentatively, D is TRBD1 (6 bases). Trimming took 4 bases from V and 4 from J, leaving 8 bases between them. This CDR3 region has 12 residues. In germline, CDR1 is SNHLY, CDR2 FYNNEI.

The chain joins TRBV6-1 to TRBJ1-1; D is uncertain. This CDR3 is 13 amino acids long. The V and J ends lost 3 bases and 1 base respectively, with 6 bases between them. The germline gives CDR1 MNHNS, CDR2 SASEGT. This CDR3 is CASSESSNTEAFF. The CDR3 region has the DNA TGTGCCAGCAGTGAGTCCTCGAACACTGAAGCTTTCTTT.

The CDR3, as DNA: TGCGCCAGCAGCCAAGAGACACAGGGTGGCGGCTACACCTTC. This codes for CASSQETQGGGYTF. The chain joins TRBV4-3 to TRBJ1-2; the D gene is possibly TRBD1 (6 bases). Germline loops: CDR1 LGHNA, CDR2 YSLEER. CDR3 size: 14 residues. V was pared by 0 bases and J by 8 bases, with 13 bases between.

This chain uses TRBV11-3 with TRBJ2-7; no clear D gene. The germline CDR1 and CDR2 sequences are SGHNT and YENEEA. The CDR3 runs to 13 residues. The V end lost 7 bases, the J end lost 1 base, and 11 bases lay between the germline ends. The CDR3 loop reads CASTPQASYEQYF. The CDR3 DNA is TGTGCCAGCACACCTCAAGCATCCTACGAGCAGTACTTC.

V gene TRBV9 combines with J gene TRBJ1-1; D might be TRBD1 (6 bases). The CDR3 length is 12 residues. Trimming shortened V by 2 bases and J by 6 bases, and 8 bases separated the two germline ends. The germline V gene encodes CDR1 SGDLS and CDR2 YYNGEE. CDR3 amino acids: CASSVTGSEAFF. CDR3 nucleotides: TGTGCCAGCAGCGTTACAGGGTCTGAAGCTTTCTTT.